A single sample is the source of the 28 T cell receptor beta chains below, sequenced in a study of T cell responses to AZD1222 COVID-19 vaccine. Method: immunoSEQ multiplex PCR; TCRdb's copy keeps in-frame clones and lacks some. The data show 100,000 to 130,000 clones, just over 90% seen once. This specimen was peripheral blood, taken 28 days after the second AZD1222 dose. These receptor sequences come from an adult who received the AZD1222 COVID-19 vaccine.

This clone came up a few times. V usage is TRBV11-2 and J usage is TRBJ2-7, with a possible D match to TRBD1 (5 bases). In germline, CDR1 is SGHAT, CDR2 FQNNGV. V was shortened by 1 base and J by 5 bases, with 15 bases between the two germline ends. The CDR3 is 15 amino acids. The CDR3 loop reads CASSLGAGPPHEQYF. For the CDR3, the DNA is TGTGCCAGCAGCTTAGGGGCAGGGCCGCCTCACGAGCAGTACTTC.

The chain is built from TRBV11-2 and TRBJ2-7; D tentatively fits TRBD1 or TRBD2 (8 bases each). Trimming removed 4 bases at V and 3 bases at J, with 19 bases between. Per the germline V gene, CDR1 is SGHAT and CDR2 is FQNNGV. The CDR3 totals 16 residues. The DNA for the CDR3 is TGTGCCAGCAGCTCAGGGGGCGGGGGGTCCAGCTACGAGCAGTACTTC. Its protein product is CASSSGGGGSSYEQYF.

CDR3 coding DNA: TGTGCCAGCAGTCCCGTGACAGGGCCCTTTGGCTACACCTTC. Translation: CASSPVTGPFGYTF. J is TRBJ1-2 and V is TRBV6-5; the match to TRBD1 covers 7 bases. The length of the CDR3 is 14 residues. Germline CDR1 reads MNHEY; CDR2 reads SVGAGI. The J segment lost 7 bases and the V segment lost 5 bases, leaving 10 bases of the junction unmatched.

The genes are TRBV28 and TRBJ1-2; TRBD1 aligns across 9 bases. Germline trimming cut 11 bases from V and 4 bases from J; bases unmatched to any gene: 11. Germline V gives CDR1 MDHEN, CDR2 SYDVKM. CDR3 length: 14 amino acids. The CDR3 sequence: CAGRGQGRPYGYTF. The CDR3 DNA reads TGTGCCGGCCGGGGACAGGGTAGACCCTATGGCTACACCTTC.

V is TRBV30 and J is TRBJ2-3; 12 bases align to TRBD2. Germline V gene lookup returns CDR1 GTSNPN and CDR2 SVGIG (reference sequence). V lost 5 bases to trimming and J lost 6 bases; unmatched junction nucleotides: 9. The CDR3 spans 15 residues. The CDR3 region is CAWERTSGARDTQYF. The CDR3 coding sequence is TGTGCCTGGGAAAGGACTAGCGGGGCCAGGGATACGCAGTATTTT. The variable domain in full, completed from reference TRBV30 and TRBJ2-3, reads SQTIHQWPATLVQPVGSPLSLECTVEGTSNPNLYWYRQAAGRGLQLLFYSVGIGQISSEVPQNLSASRPQDRQFILSSKKLLLSDSGFYLCAWERTSGARDTQYFGPGTRLTVL.

The chain couples TRBV5-5 to TRBJ2-7, with 8 bases lining up with TRBD1. This CDR3 is 13 amino acids long. V dropped 3 bases and J dropped 6; count of bases not matched to a gene: 5. In germline, CDR1 is SGHKS, CDR2 YYEKEE (reference sequence). CDR3 in DNA: TGTGCCAGCAGCTGGAGGACAGGGTTCGAGCAGTACTTC. It translates to CASSWRTGFEQYF.

The chain links TRBV21-1 to TRBJ2-7; the table assigns TRBD1, which was not confirmed against the DNA. TRBV21-1 is tagged as a pseudogene. This CDR3 spans 15 amino acids. This CDR3 is CASSLSTGIGHEQYF. As DNA, the CDR3 is TGTGCCAGCAGCCTCTCGACAGGTATCGGTCACGAGCAGTACTTC.

The genes are TRBV10-2 and TRBJ2-7; TRBD1 might be the D (5 bases). This CDR3 contains 12 residues. Germline values: CDR1 WSHSY, CDR2 SAAADI. Between the trimmed V and J ends, which lost 7 bases and 6 bases, there was a span of 13 bases. CDR3 sequence: CASKTRASEQYF. The CDR3 DNA is TGCGCCAGCAAGACCAGGGCATCCGAGCAGTACTTC.

V gene TRBV6-1 combines with J gene TRBJ2-3, with D possibly being TRBD1 (6 bases). CDR1 and CDR2 (germline): MNHNS, SASEGT. This CDR3 comprises 15 residues. The ends were cut back, 1 base at V and 6 bases at J, with 14 bases in the middle. Written as DNA, the CDR3 is TGTGCCAGCAGTGAAGATGGGGGCCTAATCGATACGCAGTATTTT. Encoded protein: CASSEDGGLIDTQYF.

The rearrangement uses TRBV19 and TRBJ1-5; D is uncertain. Germline V gene data show CDR1 as LNHDA and CDR2 as SQIVND (reference sequence). Trimming pared 3 bases from V and 5 bases from J, leaving 5 bases between. The CDR3 runs to 12 residues. For the CDR3, the DNA is TGTGCCAGTAGTATGTGGGATCAGCCCCAGCATTTT. Protein: CASSMWDQPQHF.

This clone was seen once. The chain recombines TRBV14 with TRBJ2-1; 15 nucleotides agree with TRBD2. This CDR3 is 22 amino acids long. V shed 1 base and J 7 bases; nucleotides not matched to a gene: 20. Germline V gives CDR1 SGHDN, CDR2 FVKESK. In nucleotides, the CDR3 is TGTGCCAGCAGCCAAGGTTTACGGGCCCGAAGTGAGGGACTAGCGGGAGGAAATGAGCAGTTCTTC. Translating gives CASSQGLRARSEGLAGGNEQFF.

The V and J genes are TRBV29-1 and TRBJ1-2; D unclear. CDR3 size: 14 residues. V was clipped by 0 bases and J by 8 bases, with 16 bases between them. Germline V gene sequence: CDR1 SQVTM, CDR2 ANQGSEA. The CDR3 is CSVEDSFGPRGYTF. The DNA for the CDR3 is TGCAGCGTTGAAGATAGTTTCGGGCCTCGGGGCTACACCTTC.

This chain joins TRBV7-9 and TRBJ1-4, with 7 bases matching TRBD1. CDR3 size: 16 residues. The junction had 6 bases not matched to a gene; V was cut back by 5 bases and J by 0 bases. Germline CDR1 SEHNR, CDR2 FQNEAQ (reference sequence). The CDR3 DNA sequence: TGTGCCAGCAGCCCAACGGGACAGCCAACTAATGAAAAACTGTTTTTT. Translation gives CASSPTGQPTNEKLFF.

V and J are TRBV18 and TRBJ1-1, with a possible D match to TRBD1 (6 bases). The germline gives CDR1 KGHSH, CDR2 LQKENI. The CDR3 spans 14 residues. V gave up 3 bases and J gave up 4 bases, with 12 bases separating them. The CDR3 reads CASSPTGTLTEAFF. The CDR3 DNA reads TGTGCCAGCTCACCGACAGGAACTCTCACTGAAGCTTTCTTT. Looking up the rest from reference TRBV18 and TRBJ1-1 gives the full variable domain: NAGVMQNPRHLVRRRGQEARLRCSPMKGHSHVYWYRQLPEEGLKFMVYLQKENIIDESGMPKERFSAEFPKEGPSILRIQQVVRGDSAAYFCASSPTGTLTEAFFGQGTRLTVV.

CDR3 in amino acids: CASSHVGTEQFF. CDR3 DNA sequence: TGTGCCAGCAGCCACGTAGGCACTGAGCAGTTCTTC. The V call is TRBV5-4, the J call TRBJ2-1; D gene ambiguous. CDR1 and CDR2 from the germline V gene are SGHNT and YYREEE (reference sequence). V was pared by 4 bases and J by 9 bases, with 11 bases between. This CDR3 is built from 12 residues.

The chain uses TRBV6-6 and TRBJ2-5, with D possibly TRBD1 on 5 matching bases. The CDR3 spans 13 residues. Germline-derived CDR1 and CDR2 are MNHNY and SVGAGI (reference sequence). Trimming shortened V by 6 bases and J by 5 bases, and 13 bases separated the two germline ends. The chain's CDR3 is CASRLQGWETQYF. CDR3 DNA: TGTGCCAGCAGATTGCAGGGTTGGGAGACCCAGTACTTC.

The chain employs TRBV6-5 and TRBJ2-7; 9 bases match TRBD2. Germline V gene data show CDR1 as MNHEY and CDR2 as SVGAGI. With V trimmed by 6 bases and J by 6 bases, 9 bases remained unmatched. The CDR3 consists of 14 residues. The CDR3 reads CASSRSGTSSEQYF. The CDR3, as DNA: TGTGCCAGCAGCCGATCCGGGACTAGCAGCGAGCAGTACTTC.

A single count supports this clone. The gene calls are TRBV5-1 and TRBJ2-2, with 9 bases aligning to TRBD1. The CDR3 totals 17 residues. V was clipped by 4 bases and J by 5 bases; unmatched bases: 12. Germline CDR1 is SGHRS and CDR2 is YFSETQ. The CDR3 here is CASSPFVGQGSTGELFF. The CDR3 bases are TGCGCCAGCAGCCCCTTTGTAGGACAGGGGAGTACCGGGGAGCTGTTTTTT. Drawing the rest from reference TRBV5-1 and TRBJ2-2, the complete variable domain is KAGVTQTPRYLIKTRGQQVTLSCSPISGHRSVSWYQQTPGQGLQFLFEYFSETQRNKGNFPGRFSGRQFSNSRSEMNVSTLELGDSALYLCASSPFVGQGSTGELFFGEGSRLTVL.

V and J are TRBV29-1 and TRBJ2-1; 9 nucleotides agree with TRBD2. The V and J ends lost 3 bases and 6 bases, in that order; junction bases with no gene match: 6. The CDR3 has 14 amino acids. In germline, CDR1 is SQVTM, CDR2 ANQGSEA. The CDR3 here is CSVEAGGPSNEQFF. CDR3 nucleotides: TGCAGCGTTGAGGCGGGAGGGCCTTCCAATGAGCAGTTCTTC.

This chain connects TRBV7-9 to TRBJ2-7; D gene unclear. CDR3 size: 13 residues. Deletions cut 4 bases from V and 0 bases from J, with 7 bases between. Germline V gene data show CDR1 as SEHNR and CDR2 as FQNEAQ (reference sequence). The CDR3 protein is CASSSGFSYEQYF. Here the CDR3 DNA reads TGTGCCAGCAGCTCCGGGTTCTCCTACGAGCAGTACTTC.

J is TRBJ1-1 and V is TRBV19, with TRBD1 matching 7 bases. The CDR3 covers 15 residues. Germline V lookup: CDR1 LNHDA, CDR2 SQIVND (reference sequence). Losses at the gene ends were 2 bases for V and 5 bases for J; bases not matched to a gene: 8. CDR3 in amino acids: CASSIQPPGGTEAFF. For the CDR3, the DNA is TGTGCCAGTAGTATACAACCCCCAGGGGGGACTGAAGCTTTCTTT. Supplemented by reference TRBV19 and TRBJ1-1, the full variable domain reads DGGITQSPKYLFRKEGQNVTLSCEQNLNHDAMYWYRQDPGQGLRLIYYSQIVNDFQKGDIAEGYSVSREKKESFPLTVTSAQKNPTAFYLCASSIQPPGGTEAFFGQGTRLTVV.

This clone was observed once. The J gene is TRBJ1-2, the V gene TRBV2; D not resolved. The V gene lost 6 bases and the J gene lost 6 bases, with 11 bases spanning the gap. This CDR3 has 12 amino acids. The germline gives CDR1 SNHLY, CDR2 FYNNEI. CDR3 DNA: TGTGCCAGCAGCCCCGACGGAGATGGCTACACCTTC. Protein product: CASSPDGDGYTF.

The chain couples TRBV30 to TRBJ1-5; D may be TRBD1 (5 bases). The germline gives CDR1 GTSNPN, CDR2 SVGIG (reference sequence). Trimming removed 4 bases at V and 4 bases at J, with 14 bases between. The CDR3 is 14 amino acids. The CDR3 is CAWNPGGVNQPQHF. The CDR3 nucleotides read TGTGCCTGGAACCCTGGGGGGGTAAATCAGCCCCAGCATTTT.

The V gene is TRBV6-2 or TRBV6-3, the J gene TRBJ2-3, with D perhaps TRBD2 (6 bases). The CDR3 is 16 amino acids. CDR1 and CDR2 (germline): MNHEY, SVGEGT. Trimming took off 2 bases at V and 0 bases at J, with 12 bases between the two ends. The CDR3 loop is CASSYGASASTDTQYF. CDR3 nucleotides: TGTGCCAGCAGTTACGGCGCTAGCGCGAGCACAGATACGCAGTATTTT.

This clone was seen only a few times. The chain carries TRBV24-1 and TRBJ2-1, with D perhaps TRBD1 (6 bases). Germline V lookup: CDR1 KGHDR, CDR2 SFDVKD. The CDR3 contains 15 residues. V lost 3 bases and J lost 4, with 12 bases in between. The CDR3 protein is CATSDRNREYNEQFF. The CDR3 DNA sequence: TGTGCCACCAGTGATAGAAACAGGGAATACAATGAGCAGTTCTTC.

Points on this clone: This sample also contains other DNA sequences that code for the same CDR3. CDR3 DNA: TGTGCCAGCAGTTTAGCGCAGGCCTACGAGCAGTACTTC. Amino acid sequence: CASSLAQAYEQYF. This chain joins TRBV12-3 or TRBV12-4 and TRBJ2-7; D remains unclear. This CDR3 contains 13 residues. Trimming shortened V by 0 bases and J by 2 bases, and 5 bases separated the two germline ends.

The chain joins TRBV6-5 to TRBJ2-3; tentatively, D is TRBD1 (5 bases). V lost 2 bases and J 0 bases, leaving 12 bases between the germline ends. The CDR3 contains 16 residues. Germline loops: CDR1 MNHEY, CDR2 SVGAGI. CDR3 region: CASSYGSGHSTDTQYF. CDR3 nucleotide sequence: TGTGCCAGCAGTTACGGGTCAGGGCATAGCACAGATACGCAGTATTTT.

The chain recombines TRBV7-2 with TRBJ2-3; 12 positions agree with TRBD2. The CDR3 sequence is 16 residues long. The ends lost 6 bases at V and 5 bases at J; junction bases unmatched: 9. Germline loops: CDR1 SGHTA, CDR2 FQGNSA. The CDR3 DNA reads as TGTGCCAGCAGGCCGACTAGCGGGAGTTGGAAAGATACGCAGTATTTT. Translating gives CASRPTSGSWKDTQYF.